This TCR beta chain comes out of a study of T cell repertoires in cytomegalovirus infection. This clonotype occurred a few times. Its antigen is undetermined. This CDR3 has 17 amino acids. Germline CDR1 reads DFQATT; CDR2 reads SNEGSKA (reference sequence). V was shortened by 3 bases and J by 0 bases, with 21 bases between the two germline ends. Study-level findings and limits: Ex vivo, HLA-C-restricted CMV-specific TCR beta clonotypes prevailed over the rest of the response. Cumulated frequencies of public TCR beta families served to identify carriers of CMV plus the relevant HLA.

MiXCR, run by TCRdb on the reads, gives a single entry per CDR3 protein. The sample lists approximately 490,000 distinct CDR3 sequences, around 11% seen once, with about 9.4% in the top ten. Sequenced sample: PBMCs. This clonotype was obtained from a human donor in good health (CMV status not recorded). Some clones in this sample may be carry-over from other donors' samples. J is TRBJ2-7 and V is TRBV20-1, with a weak D call TRBD2 (5 bases). The CDR3 DNA reads TGCAGTGCTAGCCCGACTATATGGCAAACAAGCTCCTACGAGCAGTACTTC. Protein: CSASPTIWQTSSYEQYF.